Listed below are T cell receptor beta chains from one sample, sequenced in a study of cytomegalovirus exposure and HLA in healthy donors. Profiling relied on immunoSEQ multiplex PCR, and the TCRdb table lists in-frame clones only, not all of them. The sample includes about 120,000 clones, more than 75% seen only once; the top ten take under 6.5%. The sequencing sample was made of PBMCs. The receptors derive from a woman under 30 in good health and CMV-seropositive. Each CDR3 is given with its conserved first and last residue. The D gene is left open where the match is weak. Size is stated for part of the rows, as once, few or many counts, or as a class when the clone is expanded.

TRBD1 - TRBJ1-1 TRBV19 TGTGCCAGTAGTTCGCCGGACAGGGGCACTGAAGCTTTCTTT CASSSPDRGTEAFF
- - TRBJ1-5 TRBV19 TGTGCCAGTAGTATGGTACAGAACAATCAGCCCCAGCATTTT CASSMVQNNQPQHF
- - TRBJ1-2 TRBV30 TGTGCCTGGCAGGGTGGCTATGGCTACACCTTC CAWQGGYGYTF
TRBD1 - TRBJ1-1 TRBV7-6 TGTGCCAGCAGCTACCAACAGGGGGCAAAGAATCATGAAGCTTTCTTT CASSYQQGAKNHEAFF
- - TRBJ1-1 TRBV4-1 TGCGCCAGCAGCCAATCAACCCTTTCGGGCACTGAAGCTTTCTTT CASSQSTLSGTEAFF
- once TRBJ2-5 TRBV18 TGTGCCAGCTCACCGCCGAGTGTGGGTAGGGGTCAGACCCAGTACTTC CASSPPSVGRGQTQYF
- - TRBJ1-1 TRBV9 TGTGCCAGCAGCGTAGGTCCAGAGAACACTGAAGCTTTCTTT CASSVGPENTEAFF
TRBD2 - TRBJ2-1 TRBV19 TGTGCCAGTAGATCGGGCGGGAGGGCCGCCAATGAGCAGTTCTTC CASRSGGRAANEQFF
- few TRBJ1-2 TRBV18 TGTGCCAGCTCACCCCCGAGTAATTATGGCTACACCTTC CASSPPSNYGYTF
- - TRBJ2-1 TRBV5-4 TGTGCCAGCAGCATAGGGACTCGGGGGAATGAGCAGTTCTTC CASSIGTRGNEQFF
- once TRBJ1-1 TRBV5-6 TGTGCCAGCAGCTTGGCCGCAGTTATCGAAGCTTTCTTT CASSLAAVIEAFF
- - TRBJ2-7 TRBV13 TGTGCCAGCAGCTTAGGAGGAGTAGCCTACGAGCAGTACTTC CASSLGGVAYEQYF
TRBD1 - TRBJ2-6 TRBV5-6 TGTGCCAGCAGCCCCTCCGGGACAGGGGACTCCAACGTCCTGACTTTC CASSPSGTGDSNVLTF
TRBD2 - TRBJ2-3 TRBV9 TGTGCCAGCAGCCCTAGCGGGAGGGCTAGCACAGATACGCAGTATTTT CASSPSGRASTDTQYF
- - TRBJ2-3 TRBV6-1 TGTGCCAGCAGTGAGAGTAGTGCAGATACGCAGTATTTT CASSESSADTQYF
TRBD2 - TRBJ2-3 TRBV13 TGTGCCAGCAGCCCGGGGGGTCACACAGATACGCAGTATTTT CASSPGGHTDTQYF
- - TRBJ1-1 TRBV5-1 TGCGCCAGCAGCTCAGGGTTTCGGTCGACTGAAGCTTTCTTT CASSSGFRSTEAFF
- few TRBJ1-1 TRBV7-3 TGTGCCAGCAGCTTAGAAGGGCAGGGTCAAACTGAAGCTTTCTTT CASSLEGQGQTEAFF
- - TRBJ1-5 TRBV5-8 TGTGCCAGCAGCTTGGGACAGCTTTACAATCAGCCCCAGCATTTT CASSLGQLYNQPQHF
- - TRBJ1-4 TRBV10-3 TGTGCCATCAGTGAGTCATTAGGGGCAACTAATGAAAAACTGTTTTTT CAISESLGATNEKLFF
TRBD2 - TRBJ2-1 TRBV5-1 TGCGCCAGCAGCCCGGGGGGGGAATACAATGAGCAGTTCTTC CASSPGGEYNEQFF
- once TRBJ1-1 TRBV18 TGTGCCAGCTCACCTTATACAGACACTGAAGCTTTCTTT CASSPYTDTEAFF
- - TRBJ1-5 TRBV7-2 TGTGCCAGCAGCCCGACCCGTGGACAGATAGAAAATCAGCCCCAGCATTTT CASSPTRGQIENQPQHF
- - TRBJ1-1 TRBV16 TGTGCCAGCAGCCAATCGTCGGGGGGGCTGGCTGAAGCTTTCTTT CASSQSSGGLAEAFF
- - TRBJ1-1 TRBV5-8 TGTGCCAGCGGGCGGGGATATGGGCCCACTGAAGCTTTCTTT CASGRGYGPTEAFF
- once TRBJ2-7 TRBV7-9 TGTGCCAGCAGCCAGGATAACTACGAGCAGTACTTC CASSQDNYEQYF
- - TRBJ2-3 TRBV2 TGTGCCAGCAGCCCCCCGCCCGGGGGAGCGCAGTATTTT CASSPPPGGAQYF
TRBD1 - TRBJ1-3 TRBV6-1 TGTGCCAGCAAGGCCGGGACAGGGGCTGGAAACACCATATATTTT CASKAGTGAGNTIYF
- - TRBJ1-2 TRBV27 TGTGCCAGCAGTTCCGGGACAAATTTCTATGGCTACACCTTC CASSSGTNFYGYTF
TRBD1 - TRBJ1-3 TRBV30 TGTGCCTGGAGTCGAGGGGGGACAGGGAGAAACACCATATATTTT CAWSRGGTGRNTIYF
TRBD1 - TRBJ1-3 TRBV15 TGTGCCACCAGCAGAGAAGGACAGGGAGGCGGAAACACCATATATTTT CATSREGQGGGNTIYF
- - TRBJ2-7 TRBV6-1 TGTGCCAGCAGTGAAGCGGCCCCCTACGAGCAGTACTTC CASSEAAPYEQYF
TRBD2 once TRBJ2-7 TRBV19 TGTGCCAGTAGTATAGGACTAAGCGGACTAGCGGGGAATTACGAGCAGTACTTC CASSIGLSGLAGNYEQYF
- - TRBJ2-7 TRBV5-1 TGCGCCAGCAGCTTGGCCGGGACTGTAGCCTACGAGCAGTACTTC CASSLAGTVAYEQYF
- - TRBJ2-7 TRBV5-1 TGCGCCAGCAGCTTCGGGGGACTCCCCTACGAGCAGTACTTC CASSFGGLPYEQYF
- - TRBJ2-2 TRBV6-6 TGTGCCAGCAGTTATGGGGCGGGGCGCGGCACCGGGGAGCTGTTTTTT CASSYGAGRGTGELFF
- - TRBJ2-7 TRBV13 TGTGCCAGCAGCTGGGGGCCTACCTACGAGCAGTACTTC CASSWGPTYEQYF
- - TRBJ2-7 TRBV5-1 TGCGCCAGCAGCTCGGGGATGACGGGAGTGGGCGAGCAGTACTTC CASSSGMTGVGEQYF
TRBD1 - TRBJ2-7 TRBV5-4 TGTGCCAGCAGCTCGCCCGGGACAGGTATCAACGAGCAGTACTTC CASSSPGTGINEQYF
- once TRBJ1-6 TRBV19 TGTGCCAGTAGGAGACAGGAGAATTCACCCCTCCACTTT CASRRQENSPLHF
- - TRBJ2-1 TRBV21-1 TGTGCCAGCAGCGGAGCGGACAATGAGCAGTTCTTC CASSGADNEQFF
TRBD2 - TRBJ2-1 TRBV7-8 TGTGCCAGCAGCCAAAGTGGGCTAGCGGCGAGTGAGCAGTTCTTC CASSQSGLAASEQFF
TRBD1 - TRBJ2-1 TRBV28 TGTGCCAGCAGCGACAGGGAACCCTACAATGAGCAGTTCTTC CASSDREPYNEQFF
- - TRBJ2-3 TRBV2 TGTGCCAGCAGTGAGTCGGGTTATCTAACAGATACGCAGTATTTT CASSESGYLTDTQYF
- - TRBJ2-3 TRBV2 TGTGCCAGCAGACGAGACAGCCAAACTAACTTCCATACGCAGTATTTT CASRRDSQTNFHTQYF
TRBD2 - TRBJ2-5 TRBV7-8 TGTGCCAGCAGCTTAGCTAGCGGGGTCCAAGAGACCCAGTACTTC CASSLASGVQETQYF
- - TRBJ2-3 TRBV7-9 TGTGCCAGCAGCCTCTCAGATACGCAGTATTTT CASSLSDTQYF
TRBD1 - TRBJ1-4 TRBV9 TGTGCCAGCAGCGCCGCCGGGACAGGGAGTGAAAAACTGTTTTTT CASSAAGTGSEKLFF
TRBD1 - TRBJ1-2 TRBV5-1 TGCGCCAGCAGTTTGGACAGGGTCTACTATGGCTACACCTTC CASSLDRVYYGYTF
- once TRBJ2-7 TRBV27 TGTGCCAGCAGTTCAAGGAGCTCCTACGAGCAGTACTTC CASSSRSSYEQYF
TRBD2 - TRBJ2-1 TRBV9 TGTGCCAGCAGTAAAAGGGGGACCGGTGGGACTAGAAATTACAATGAGCAGTTCTTC CASSKRGTGGTRNYNEQFF
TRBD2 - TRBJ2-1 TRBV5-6 TGTGCCAGCAGCTCGACTAGCGGGCCGAATGAGCAGTTCTTC CASSSTSGPNEQFF
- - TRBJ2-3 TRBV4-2 TGTGCCAGCAGCCAAGTGCAGGGACTTAACACAGATACGCAGTATTTT CASSQVQGLNTDTQYF
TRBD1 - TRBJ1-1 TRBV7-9 TGTGCCAGCACCCGACAGGGGAGGGACACTGAAGCTTTCTTT CASTRQGRDTEAFF
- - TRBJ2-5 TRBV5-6 TGTGCCAGCAGCTCAGGGTCCCACCAAGAGACCCAGTACTTC CASSSGSHQETQYF
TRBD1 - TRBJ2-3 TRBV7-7 TGTGCTAGCAGCTTGGGGACAGCCACCACAGATACGCAGTATTTT CASSLGTATTDTQYF
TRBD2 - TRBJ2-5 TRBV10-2 TGCGCCAGCATCTCCGGGACTAGCGGTGGGCAAGAGACCCAGTACTTC CASISGTSGGQETQYF
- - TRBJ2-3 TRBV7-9 TGTGCCAGCAGCTTAGCTCGGGGTAACACAGATACGCAGTATTTT CASSLARGNTDTQYF
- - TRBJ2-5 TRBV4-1 TGCGCCAGCAGCCCAGGACAGTCCCAAGAGACCCAGTACTTC CASSPGQSQETQYF